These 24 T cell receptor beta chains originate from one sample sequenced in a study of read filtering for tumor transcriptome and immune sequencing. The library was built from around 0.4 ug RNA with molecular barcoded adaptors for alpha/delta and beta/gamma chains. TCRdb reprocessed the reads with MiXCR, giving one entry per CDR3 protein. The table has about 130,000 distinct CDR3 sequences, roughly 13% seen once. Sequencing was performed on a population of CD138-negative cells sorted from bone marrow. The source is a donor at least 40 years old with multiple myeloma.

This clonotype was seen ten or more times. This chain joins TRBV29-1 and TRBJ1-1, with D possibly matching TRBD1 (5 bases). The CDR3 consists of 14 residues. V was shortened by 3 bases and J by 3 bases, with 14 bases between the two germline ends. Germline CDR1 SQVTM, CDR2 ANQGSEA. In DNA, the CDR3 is TGCAGCGTTGAGTTCGGGGGGAAATACACTGAAGCTTTCTTT. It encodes CSVEFGGKYTEAFF.

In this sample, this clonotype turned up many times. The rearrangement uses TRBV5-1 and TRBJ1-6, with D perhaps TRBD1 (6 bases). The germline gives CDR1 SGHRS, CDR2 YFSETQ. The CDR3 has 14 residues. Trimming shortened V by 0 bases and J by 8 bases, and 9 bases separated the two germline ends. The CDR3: CASSLGGQYSPLHF. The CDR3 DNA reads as TGCGCCAGCAGCTTGGGGGGGCAATATTCACCCCTCCACTTT.

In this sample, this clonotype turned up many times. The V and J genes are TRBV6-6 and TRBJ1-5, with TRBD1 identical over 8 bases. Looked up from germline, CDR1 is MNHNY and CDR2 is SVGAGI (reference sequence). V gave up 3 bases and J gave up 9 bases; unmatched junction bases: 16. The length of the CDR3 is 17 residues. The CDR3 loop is CASSYRPGAGGYRPQHF. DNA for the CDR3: TGTGCCAGCAGTTATCGGCCGGGGGCAGGGGGCTACCGGCCCCAGCATTTT.

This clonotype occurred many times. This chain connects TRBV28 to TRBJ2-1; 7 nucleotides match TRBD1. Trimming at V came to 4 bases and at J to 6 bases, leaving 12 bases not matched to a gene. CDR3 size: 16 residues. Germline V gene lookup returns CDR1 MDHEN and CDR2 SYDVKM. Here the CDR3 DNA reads TGTGCCAGCAGTTCAGGCCGACAGGGTCGGGGCAATGAGCAGTTCTTC. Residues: CASSSGRQGRGNEQFF.

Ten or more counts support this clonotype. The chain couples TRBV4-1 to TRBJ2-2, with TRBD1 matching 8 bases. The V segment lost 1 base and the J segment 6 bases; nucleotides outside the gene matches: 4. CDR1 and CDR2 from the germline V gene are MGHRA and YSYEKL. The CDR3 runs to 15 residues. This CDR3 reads CASSQGQGFAGELFF. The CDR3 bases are TGCGCCAGCAGCCAAGGACAGGGGTTTGCCGGGGAGCTGTTTTTT.

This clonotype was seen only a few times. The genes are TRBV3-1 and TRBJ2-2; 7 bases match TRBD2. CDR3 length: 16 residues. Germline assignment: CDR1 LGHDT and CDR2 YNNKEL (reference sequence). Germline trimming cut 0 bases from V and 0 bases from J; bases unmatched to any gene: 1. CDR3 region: CASSQDLAANTGELFF. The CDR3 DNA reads TGTGCCAGCAGCCAAGATCTAGCGGCGAACACCGGGGAGCTGTTTTTT.

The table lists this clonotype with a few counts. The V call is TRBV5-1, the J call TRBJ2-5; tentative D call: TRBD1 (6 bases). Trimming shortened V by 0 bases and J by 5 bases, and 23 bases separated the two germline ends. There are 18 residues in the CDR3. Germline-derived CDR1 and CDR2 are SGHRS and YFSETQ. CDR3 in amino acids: CASSLAPRDIAGRETQYF. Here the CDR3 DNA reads TGCGCCAGCAGCTTGGCCCCCCGGGACATCGCTGGACGTGAGACCCAGTACTTC.

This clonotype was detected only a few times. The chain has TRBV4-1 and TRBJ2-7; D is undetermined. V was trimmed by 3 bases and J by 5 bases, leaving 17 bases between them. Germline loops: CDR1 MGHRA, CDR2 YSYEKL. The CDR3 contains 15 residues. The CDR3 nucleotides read TGCGCCAGCAGCCACCCGGAAGTAGGAAGGAACGAGCAGTACTTC. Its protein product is CASSHPEVGRNEQYF.

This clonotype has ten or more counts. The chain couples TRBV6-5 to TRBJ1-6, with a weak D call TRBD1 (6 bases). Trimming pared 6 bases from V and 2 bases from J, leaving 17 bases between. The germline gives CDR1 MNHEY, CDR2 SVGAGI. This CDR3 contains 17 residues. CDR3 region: CASRAVHSGAYNSPLHF. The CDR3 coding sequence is TGTGCCAGCAGAGCCGTCCACTCAGGGGCCTATAATTCACCCCTCCACTTT.

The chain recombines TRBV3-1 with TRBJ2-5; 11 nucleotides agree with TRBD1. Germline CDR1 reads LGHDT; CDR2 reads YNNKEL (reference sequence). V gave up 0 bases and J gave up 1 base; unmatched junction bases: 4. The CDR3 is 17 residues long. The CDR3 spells CASSQEGGTGGQETQYF. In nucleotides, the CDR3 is TGTGCCAGCAGCCAAGAAGGAGGGACAGGGGGCCAAGAGACCCAGTACTTC.

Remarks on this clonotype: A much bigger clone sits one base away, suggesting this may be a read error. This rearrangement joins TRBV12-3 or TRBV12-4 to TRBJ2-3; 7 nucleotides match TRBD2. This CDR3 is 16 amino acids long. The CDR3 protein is CASGLAAGVKFDTQYF. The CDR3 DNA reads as TGTGCCAGCGGTTTAGCTGCGGGGGTCAAATTTGATACGCAGTATTTT.

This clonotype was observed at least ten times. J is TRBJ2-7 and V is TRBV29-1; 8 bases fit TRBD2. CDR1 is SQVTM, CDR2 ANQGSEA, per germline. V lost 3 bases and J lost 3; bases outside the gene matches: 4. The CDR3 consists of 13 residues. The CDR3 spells CSVDTSGHYEQYF. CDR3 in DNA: TGCAGCGTTGATACTAGCGGACACTACGAGCAGTACTTC.

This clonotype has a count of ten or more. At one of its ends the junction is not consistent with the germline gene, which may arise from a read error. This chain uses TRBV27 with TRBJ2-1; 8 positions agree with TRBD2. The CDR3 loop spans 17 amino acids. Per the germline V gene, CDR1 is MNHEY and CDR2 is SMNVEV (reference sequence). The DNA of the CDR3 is TGTGCCAGCAGTTTTGAACTAGCGGCTAGCTCCTACAATGAGCAGCTCTTC. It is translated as CASSFELAASSYNEQLF.

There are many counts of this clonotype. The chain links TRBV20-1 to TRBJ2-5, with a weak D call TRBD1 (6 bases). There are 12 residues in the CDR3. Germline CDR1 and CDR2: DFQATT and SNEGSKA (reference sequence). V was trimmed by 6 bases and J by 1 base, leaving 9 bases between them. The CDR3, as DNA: TGCAGTGCCGTGGGGGCCCAAGAGACCCAGTACTTC. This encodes CSAVGAQETQYF.

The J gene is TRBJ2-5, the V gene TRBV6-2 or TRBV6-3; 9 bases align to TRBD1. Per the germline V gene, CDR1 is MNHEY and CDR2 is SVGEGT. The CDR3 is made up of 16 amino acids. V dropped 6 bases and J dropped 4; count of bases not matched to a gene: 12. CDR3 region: CASSPLGGQGLETQYF. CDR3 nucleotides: TGTGCCAGCAGCCCGTTGGGGGGACAGGGCTTAGAGACCCAGTACTTC.

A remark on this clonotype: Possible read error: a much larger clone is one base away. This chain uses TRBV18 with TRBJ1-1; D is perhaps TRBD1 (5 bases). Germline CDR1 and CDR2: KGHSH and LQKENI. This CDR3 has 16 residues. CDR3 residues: CASSPRDTSLNTGAFF. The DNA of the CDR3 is TGTGCCAGCTCCCCCAGGGATACCTCCCTGAACACTGGAGCTTTCTTT.

The CDR3 loop is CASSLGVPWDEQFF. The CDR3 DNA follows: TGTGCCAGCAGCTTAGGCGTGCCGTGGGATGAGCAGTTCTTC. This rearrangement joins TRBV7-2 to TRBJ2-1; no reliable D call. This CDR3 contains 14 residues. Germline V CDR1 and CDR2: SGHTA, FQGNSA. V was pared by 1 base and J by 8 bases, with 12 bases between.

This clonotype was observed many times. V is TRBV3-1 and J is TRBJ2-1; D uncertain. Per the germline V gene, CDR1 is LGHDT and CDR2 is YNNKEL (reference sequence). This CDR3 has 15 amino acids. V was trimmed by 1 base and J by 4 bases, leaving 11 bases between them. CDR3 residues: CASSQGPLSYNEQFF. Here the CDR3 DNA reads TGTGCCAGCAGCCAAGGCCCTCTGTCATACAATGAGCAGTTCTTC.

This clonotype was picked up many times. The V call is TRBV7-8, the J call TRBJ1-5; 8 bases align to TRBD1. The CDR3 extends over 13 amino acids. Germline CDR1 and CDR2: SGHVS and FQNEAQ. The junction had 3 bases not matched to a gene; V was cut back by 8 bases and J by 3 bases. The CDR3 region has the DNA TGTGCCAGCGGACAGGGCTTCAATCAGCCCCAGCATTTT. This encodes CASGQGFNQPQHF.

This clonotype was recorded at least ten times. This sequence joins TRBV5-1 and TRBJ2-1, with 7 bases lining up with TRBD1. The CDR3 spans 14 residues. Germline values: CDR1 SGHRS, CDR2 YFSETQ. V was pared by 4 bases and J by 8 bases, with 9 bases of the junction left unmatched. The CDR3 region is CASSRDSGSDEQFF. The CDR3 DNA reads TGCGCCAGCAGCCGGGACAGCGGTTCGGATGAGCAGTTCTTC.

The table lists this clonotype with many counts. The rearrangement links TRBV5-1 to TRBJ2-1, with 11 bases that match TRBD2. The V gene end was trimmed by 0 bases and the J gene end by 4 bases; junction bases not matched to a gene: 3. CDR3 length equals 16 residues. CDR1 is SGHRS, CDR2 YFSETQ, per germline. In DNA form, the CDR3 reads TGCGCCAGCAGCTTGGCTAGCGGGGGGACTTACAATGAGCAGTTCTTC. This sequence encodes CASSLASGGTYNEQFF.

CDR3 nucleotide sequence: TGTGCCAGCAGCGACGGGGTTTCTGGCAATCAGCCCCAGCATTTT. Protein product: CASSDGVSGNQPQHF. This rearrangement joins TRBV9 to TRBJ1-5, with D uncertain. V was cut by 3 bases and J by 2 bases, with 12 bases left in between. Germline assignment: CDR1 SGDLS and CDR2 YYNGEE. This CDR3 contains 15 residues.

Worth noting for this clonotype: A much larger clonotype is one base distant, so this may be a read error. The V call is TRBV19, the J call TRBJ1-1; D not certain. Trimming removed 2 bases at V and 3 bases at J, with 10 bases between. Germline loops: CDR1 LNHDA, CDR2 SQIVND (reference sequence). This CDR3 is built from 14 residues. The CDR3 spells CASSIQRMYTEAFF. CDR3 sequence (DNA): TGTGCCAGTAGTATACAGAGAATGTACACTGAAGCTTTCTTT.

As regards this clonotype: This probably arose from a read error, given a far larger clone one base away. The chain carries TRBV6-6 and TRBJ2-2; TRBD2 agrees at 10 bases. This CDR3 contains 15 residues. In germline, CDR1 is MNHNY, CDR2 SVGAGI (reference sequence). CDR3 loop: CASSSGTSDTGEPFF. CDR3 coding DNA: TGTGCCAGCAGTTCCGGGACTAGCGACACCGGGGAGCCGTTTTTT.